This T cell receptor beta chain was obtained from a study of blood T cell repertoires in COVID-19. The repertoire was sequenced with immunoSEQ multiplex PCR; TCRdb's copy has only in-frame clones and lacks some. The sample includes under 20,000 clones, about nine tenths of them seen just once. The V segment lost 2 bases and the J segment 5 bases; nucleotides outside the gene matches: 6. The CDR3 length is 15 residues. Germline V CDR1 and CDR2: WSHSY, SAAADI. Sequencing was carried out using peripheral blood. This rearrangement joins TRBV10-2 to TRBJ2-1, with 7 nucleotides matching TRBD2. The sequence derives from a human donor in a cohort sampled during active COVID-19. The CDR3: CASSEPGTINNEQFF. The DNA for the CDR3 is TGCGCCAGCAGTGAGCCCGGGACTATCAACAATGAGCAGTTCTTC.